Listed below are T cell receptor beta chains from one sample, sequenced in a study of T-cell memory formation after mild COVID-19. TCRdb ran MiXCR on the 5' RACE reads and lists one entry per CDR3 protein. The data hold some 320,000 distinct CDR3 sequences, with 13% to 15% observed a single time. Sequencing used PBMCs or a T cell subset sorted from them (not recorded which). Every receptor here comes from a man aged 18 to 29 who had mild COVID-19 (a few samples of this study predate the infection). Cell type and time point are not known. Each CDR3 is given with its conserved first and last residue. D genes are given only for firm matches. Clone size is stated in some rows and not others, as once, few, many or a class when expanded.

J gene	clone size	V gene	D gene	CDR3 DNA	CDR3 protein
TRBJ1-5	few	TRBV7-8	.	TGTGCCAGCAGCTTAACGTGGAAGGAACAGCCCCAGCATTTT	CASSLTWKEQPQHF
TRBJ2-1	many	TRBV4-3	TRBD2	TGCGCCAGCAGCCAAGAGCTAGCGGGGGAAGGCAATGAGCAGTTCTTC	CASSQELAGEGNEQFF
TRBJ2-6	.	TRBV20-1	.	TGCAGTGCTTACGAGACGGACTCTGGGGCCAACGTCCTGACTTTC	CSAYETDSGANVLTF
TRBJ2-1	.	TRBV6-6	TRBD2	TGTGCCAGCAGCCCGGGACTAGCGGTTGAGCAGTTCTTC	CASSPGLAVEQFF
TRBJ2-7	.	TRBV4-1	TRBD2	TGCGCCAGCAGCCAAGGGACTAGCGTCTCCTTC	CASSQGTSVSF
TRBJ2-1	many	TRBV6-5	TRBD2	TGTGCCAGCAGTTCCGATACTAGCGGGGGGGTCAATGAGCAGTTCTTC	CASSSDTSGGVNEQFF
TRBJ1-2	few	TRBV6-2/TRBV6-3	TRBD1	TGTGCCACGGGACAGGGGGCAGCTGGCTACACCTTC	CATGQGAAGYTF
TRBJ2-1	many	TRBV7-2	TRBD2	TGTGCCAGCAGGACGAGACTAGCGGGGACGAATGAGCAGTTCTTC	CASRTRLAGTNEQFF
TRBJ1-5	few	TRBV20-1	.	TGCAGTGCTAGACAGGGAGGGAATCAGCCCCAGCATTTT	CSARQGGNQPQHF
TRBJ2-3	few	TRBV7-2	.	TGTGCCAGCAGCTTAGAGAGGGGGGCCTCAGATACGCAGTATTTT	CASSLERGASDTQYF
TRBJ2-3	.	TRBV28	TRBD2	TGTGCCAGCAGGAGGGTCCCTAGCGGGGGACCTCATACGCAGTATTTT	CASRRVPSGGPHTQYF
TRBJ1-1	few	TRBV7-9	.	TGTGCCAGCAGCTTAGCGCCGGGTTGGTCTTTCTTT	CASSLAPGWSFF
TRBJ2-5	.	TRBV15	.	TGTGCCGCTGGAGGGGGGCCCAGCCAAGAGACCCAGTACTTC	CAAGGGPSQETQYF
TRBJ2-1	.	TRBV4-2	TRBD1	TGTGCCAGCACCGACAGGGGGCATACAAGGGATGAGCAGTTCTTC	CASTDRGHTRDEQFF
TRBJ1-6	.	TRBV4-2	.	TGTGCCAGCAGCCAAGATGTAGGGAAGGAATCACCCCTCCACTTT	CASSQDVGKESPLHF
TRBJ1-2	few	TRBV27	.	TGTGCCAGCTCAACGGCTAACTATGGCTACACCTTC	CASSTANYGYTF
TRBJ2-5	.	TRBV9	.	TGTGCCAGCAGCTTCCGAGGGGATTTGGAGACCCAGTACTTC	CASSFRGDLETQYF
TRBJ2-5	few	TRBV6-5	TRBD1	TGTGCCAGCAGTCACGGGTGGGACAGCCGAGAGACCCAGTACTTC	CASSHGWDSRETQYF
TRBJ1-2	.	TRBV5-1	TRBD1	TGCGCCAGCAGCTTTCGGACAGGGGGCTTCGATGGCTACACCTTC	CASSFRTGGFDGYTF
TRBJ2-1	many	TRBV7-3	TRBD2	TGTGCCAGCAGCTTAAAAGCGGGGGATGAGCAGTTCTTC	CASSLKAGDEQFF
TRBJ1-1	few	TRBV6-5	.	TGTGCCAGCAGCCGACGAAGCGTCGGGAACACTGAAGCTTTCTTT	CASSRRSVGNTEAFF
TRBJ2-2	few	TRBV7-3	TRBD2	TGTGCCAGCAGCGGTACCCCTAGCGGGGGAGCTGGGGAGCTGTTTTTT	CASSGTPSGGAGELFF
TRBJ2-4	few	TRBV27	.	TGTGCCAGCAAGGGCCCGGGACGCAACTATCAGTACTTC	CASKGPGRNYQYF
TRBJ2-7	many	TRBV6-2/TRBV6-3	.	TGTGCCAGCAGGGACCACGATACTACCAGCTCCTACGAGCAGTACTTC	CASRDHDTTSSYEQYF
TRBJ2-5	few	TRBV4-3	.	TGCGCCAGCAGCCAGGGACCGGCGGGAGAGACCCAGTACTTC	CASSQGPAGETQYF
TRBJ2-5	few	TRBV7-9	.	TGTGCCAGCAGCGCAGATGTAATCGGGACCCAGTACTTC	CASSADVIGTQYF
TRBJ1-2	.	TRBV7-8	.	TGTGCCAGCAGCGCGAGGGATTTCGCTTCTAACTATGGCTACACCTTC	CASSARDFASNYGYTF
TRBJ2-1	.	TRBV4-1	TRBD1	TGCGCCAGCAGCCAAGTGACAGGGCCGAGCTCCTACAATGAGCAGTTCTTC	CASSQVTGPSSYNEQFF
TRBJ2-2	many	TRBV27	TRBD1	TGTGCCAGCAGTTTATCGAGACAGGGGTACGCCGGGGAGCTGTTTTTT	CASSLSRQGYAGELFF
TRBJ2-5	few	TRBV3-1	.	TGTGCCAGCAGCCATCCCGGAGGGGGGAGGAAGACCCAGTACTTC	CASSHPGGGRKTQYF
TRBJ2-6	many	TRBV7-2	.	TGTGCCAGCAGCTCGGGACAACCTGGGGCCAACGTCCTGACTTTC	CASSSGQPGANVLTF
TRBJ2-5	.	TRBV5-6	TRBD1	TGTGCCAGCAGCTTGGGGGACAGTCGAGAGACCCAGTACTTC	CASSLGDSRETQYF
TRBJ1-5	few	TRBV6-5	.	TGTGCCAGCAGTTCCATTAACGTGAGGAGCAATCAGCCCCAGCATTTT	CASSSINVRSNQPQHF
TRBJ1-5	many	TRBV12-3/TRBV12-4	.	TGTGCCAGCAGTTTAGAACGGGGGCAGCCCCAGCATTTT	CASSLERGQPQHF
TRBJ2-3	.	TRBV10-3	TRBD1	TGTGCCATCAACCCCGGGACAGAAGCTAGCACAGATACGCAGTATTTT	CAINPGTEASTDTQYF
TRBJ1-2	once	TRBV4-3	TRBD1	TGCGCCAGCAGCCAAGCGACAGGGGCCCAGGGAGGCTACACCTTC	CASSQATGAQGGYTF
TRBJ2-5	many	TRBV20-1	TRBD2	TGCAGTGCTAGAGGTAGCGGGGCCCCGACCCAGTACTTC	CSARGSGAPTQYF
TRBJ1-4	.	TRBV30	.	TGTGCCTGGAGTGGGACGACAGGTGAAAAACTGTTTTTT	CAWSGTTGEKLFF
TRBJ2-3	few	TRBV5-1	.	TGCGCCAGCAGGAACGGCGTCGACCAGACTATCACAGATACGCAGTATTTT	CASRNGVDQTITDTQYF
TRBJ2-1	few	TRBV7-2	TRBD2	TGTGCCAGCAGCCACGTAGCGGGGGCCTACAATGAGCAGTTCTTC	CASSHVAGAYNEQFF
TRBJ1-2	few	TRBV7-3	.	TGTGCCAGCAGCTTATGGGACGGCTATGGCTACACCTTC	CASSLWDGYGYTF
TRBJ1-6	.	TRBV13	.	TGTGCCAGCAGCGGCTGGATACGGAATTCACCCCTCCACTTT	CASSGWIRNSPLHF
TRBJ2-3	few	TRBV12-3/TRBV12-4	TRBD2	TGTGCCAGCAGTTCTAGCGGGGGGCTGGCAGATACGCAGTATTTT	CASSSSGGLADTQYF
TRBJ2-2	few	TRBV12-3/TRBV12-4	.	TGTGCCAGCAGTTTATGGGGTGAAACCGGGGAGCTGTTTTTT	CASSLWGETGELFF
TRBJ2-5	few	TRBV5-1	.	TGCGCCAGCAGCCTGGCTTGGGAGACCCAGTACTTC	CASSLAWETQYF
TRBJ1-5	.	TRBV6-1	TRBD1	TGTGCCAGCAGCGGGACAGCCAATCAGCCCCAGCATTTT	CASSGTANQPQHF
TRBJ2-3	few	TRBV4-3	.	TGCGCCAGCAGCCAAGAACGAAGTGGGGGAGGTGCAGATACGCAGTATTTT	CASSQERSGGGADTQYF
TRBJ2-7	.	TRBV27	TRBD1	TGTGCCAGCAGTCTCAAGAGGACAGGGTTCTACGAGCAGTACTTC	CASSLKRTGFYEQYF
TRBJ2-5	.	TRBV12-3/TRBV12-4	.	TGTGCCAGCAGTTTAGCCGACGGGGGTGGGACTCAGTACTTC	CASSLADGGGTQYF
TRBJ1-1	.	TRBV2	.	TGTGCCAGCAGCTACCAGGGAGTACGGCACACTGAAGCTTTCTTT	CASSYQGVRHTEAFF
TRBJ2-2	.	TRBV7-2	TRBD2	TGTGCCAGCAGCTTAGGAGTCGGGGGGGGCCCCACCGGGGTGCTGTTTTTT	CASSLGVGGGPTGVLFF